This TCR beta chain stems from a study of shared clonotypes between healthy human individuals. General study points: Tissue TCR repertoires likely differ from these blood-only repertoires.

With respect to this clone: Its antigen remains unidentified.

Clones were sequenced by immunoSEQ multiplex PCR, and TCRdb holds only the in-frame ones, with some missing. The sample carries some 510,000 clones, 70% to 80% recorded once. HIV-negative, healthy adults without recent acute infections or vaccinations were the donors. Genomic DNA, for the unsorted samples, came from tens of millions of PBMCs. There are 15 residues in the CDR3. Germline V gives CDR1 SGHVS, CDR2 FQNEAQ. The genes are TRBV7-8 and TRBJ2-5; 7 positions match TRBD1. The DNA end is more similar to TRBJ2-7, so the J call may be wrong. The sequenced sample was PBMCs. This clonotype originated in a middle-aged woman in good health. Some clones in this sample may be carry-over from other donors' samples. The CDR3 spells CASSPQGEQAYEQYF. CDR3 in DNA: TGTGCCAGCAGCCCGCAGGGGGAACAGGCCTACGAGCAGTACTTC.